This TCR beta chain was captured in a study of blood T cell repertoires in COVID-19. Overall study: Sources were T cells, B-cell-depleted T cells, or PBMCs; the material itself was cDNA or gDNA.

Original data processing: Cell counts per sample came from amplifying reference gene primers. Clones were sequenced by immunoSEQ multiplex PCR, and TCRdb holds only the in-frame ones, with some missing. V and J calls and clone size are those listed in that table; D and trimming were worked out from the DNA. The table shows roughly 390,000 clones, with around 85% occurring only once. Germline CDR1 and CDR2: LGHDT and YNNKEL (reference sequence). The CDR3 covers 15 residues. The V end was cut by 2 bases, the J end by 1 base, with 10 bases between. The table lists this clone with a few counts. The TCR sequence derives from a woman in her late teens or twenties with acute or convalescent COVID-19. The source material was peripheral blood. The chain combines TRBV3-1 (or the pseudogene TRBV3-2) with TRBJ2-3; weak D call: TRBD2 (5 bases). This CDR3 reads CASSQSRGGTDTQYF. The CDR3 bases are TGTGCCAGCAGCCAAAGTCGGGGTGGCACAGATACGCAGTATTTT.